The sequence of this T cell receptor beta chain was determined in a study of human T cells and chemical hapten exposure. Overall study: Each week of the roughly 26-week study, patients had diphenylcyclopropenone applied to the scalp.

This clonotype has at least ten counts. The V gene end was trimmed by 1 base and the J gene end by 5 bases; junction bases not matched to a gene: 3. CDR3 length equals 15 residues. The library put unique molecular identifiers onto individual cDNA molecules. TCRdb re-analysed the RACE reads in MiXCR, keeping a single row per CDR3 protein. The data show some 250,000 distinct CDR3 sequences, approximately 7.5% seen once. Documented time point: pre-sensitization, week 0. Described treatment: therapeutic diphenylcyclopropenone sensitization with weekly scalp DPC. The total RNA was obtained from whole blood that was not fractionated.

This clonotype originated in a young man with alopecia areata. Some clones in this sample may be carry-over from other donors' samples. V is TRBV12-3 or TRBV12-4 and J is TRBJ1-4, with 8 nucleotides matching TRBD1. This sample comprised whole blood, obtained in connection with sensitization to the hapten diphenylcyclopropenone (DPC). CDR3 DNA sequence: TGTGCCAGCAGTTTAGGAGGGACAGGCAATGAAAAACTGTTTTTT. Translating gives CASSLGGTGNEKLFF.